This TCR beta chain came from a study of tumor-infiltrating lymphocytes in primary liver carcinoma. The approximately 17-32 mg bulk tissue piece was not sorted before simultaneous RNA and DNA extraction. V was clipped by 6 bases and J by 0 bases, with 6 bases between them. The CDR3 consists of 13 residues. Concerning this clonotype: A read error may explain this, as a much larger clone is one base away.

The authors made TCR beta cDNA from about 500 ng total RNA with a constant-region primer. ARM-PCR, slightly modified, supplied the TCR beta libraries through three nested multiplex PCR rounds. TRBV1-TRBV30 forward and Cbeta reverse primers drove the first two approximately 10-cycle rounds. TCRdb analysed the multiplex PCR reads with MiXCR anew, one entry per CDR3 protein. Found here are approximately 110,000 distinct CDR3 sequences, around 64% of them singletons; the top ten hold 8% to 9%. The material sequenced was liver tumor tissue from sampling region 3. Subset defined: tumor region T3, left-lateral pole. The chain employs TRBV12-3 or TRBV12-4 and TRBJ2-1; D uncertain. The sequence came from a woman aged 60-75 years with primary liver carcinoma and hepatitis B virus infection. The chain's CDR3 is CASSKSSYNEQFF. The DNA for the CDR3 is TGTGCCAGCAGCAAGTCCTCCTACAATGAGCAGTTCTTC.